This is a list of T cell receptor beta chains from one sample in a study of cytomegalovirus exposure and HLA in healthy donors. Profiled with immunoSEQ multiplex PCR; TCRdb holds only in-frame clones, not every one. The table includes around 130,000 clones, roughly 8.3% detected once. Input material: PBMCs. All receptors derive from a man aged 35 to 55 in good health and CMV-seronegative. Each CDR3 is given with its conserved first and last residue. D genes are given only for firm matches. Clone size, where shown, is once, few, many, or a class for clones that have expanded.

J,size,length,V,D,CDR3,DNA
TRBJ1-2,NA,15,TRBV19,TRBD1,CASSTPGQGAQGYTF,TGTGCCAGTAGTACCCCGGGACAGGGGGCGCAGGGCTACACCTTC
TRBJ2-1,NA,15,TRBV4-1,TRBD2,CASSQGLAGNNEQFF,TGCGCCAGCAGCCAAGGCCTAGCGGGGAATAATGAGCAGTTCTTC
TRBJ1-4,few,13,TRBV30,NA,CAWSVPRGGKLFF,TGTGCCTGGAGTGTACCGCGCGGGGGAAAACTGTTTTTT
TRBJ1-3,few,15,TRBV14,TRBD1,CASSQDQGGRNTIYF,TGTGCCAGCAGCCAAGATCAGGGGGGAAGAAACACCATATATTTT
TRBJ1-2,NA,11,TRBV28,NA,CASSSPGGYTF,TGTGCCAGCAGTTCCCCGGGGGGCTACACCTTC
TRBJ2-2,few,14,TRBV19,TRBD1,CASSTGGAFGELFF,TGTGCCAGTAGTACAGGGGGCGCATTCGGGGAGCTGTTTTTT
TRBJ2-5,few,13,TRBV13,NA,CASSLALTETQYF,TGTGCCAGCAGCTTGGCCCTTACGGAGACCCAGTACTTC
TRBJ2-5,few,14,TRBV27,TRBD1,CASSFGTGQETQYF,TGTGCCAGCAGTTTCGGGACAGGGCAAGAGACCCAGTACTTC
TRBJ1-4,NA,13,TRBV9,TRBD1,CASSAGTAEKLFF,TGTGCCAGCAGTGCAGGGACAGCGGAAAAACTGTTTTTT
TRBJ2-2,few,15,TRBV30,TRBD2,CAWNLWRGGAGELFF,TGTGCCTGGAATCTCTGGCGGGGGGGCGCCGGGGAGCTGTTTTTT
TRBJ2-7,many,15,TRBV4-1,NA,CASSQDQGSSYEQYF,TGCGCCAGCAGCCAAGATCAGGGGAGCTCCTACGAGCAGTACTTC
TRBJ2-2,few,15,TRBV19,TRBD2,CASSIGSGGTGELFF,TGTGCCAGTAGTATAGGGTCGGGGGGCACCGGGGAGCTGTTTTTT
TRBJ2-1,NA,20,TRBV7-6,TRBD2,CASSLVVAGWGGPSYNEQFF,TGTGCCAGCAGCTTAGTAGTAGCGGGGTGGGGGGGGCCATCCTACAATGAGCAGTTCTTC
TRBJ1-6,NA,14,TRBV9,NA,CASSAEAGNSPLHF,TGTGCCAGCAGCGCCGAGGCGGGGAATTCACCCCTCCACTTT
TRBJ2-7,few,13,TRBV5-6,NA,CASSWTVLSEQYF,TGTGCCAGCAGCTGGACTGTATTGAGCGAGCAGTACTTC
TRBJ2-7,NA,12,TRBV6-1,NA,CASGDTSYEQYF,TGTGCCAGCGGGGACACCTCCTACGAGCAGTACTTC
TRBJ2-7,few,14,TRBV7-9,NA,CASSLVGGSYEQYF,TGTGCCAGCAGCTTAGTCGGCGGTTCCTACGAGCAGTACTTC
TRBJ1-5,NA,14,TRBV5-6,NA,CASSFGGFNQPQHF,TGTGCCAGCAGCTTCGGGGGGTTCAATCAGCCCCAGCATTTT
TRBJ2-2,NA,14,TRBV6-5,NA,CASSYQREAGELFF,TGTGCCAGCAGTTACCAAAGGGAGGCCGGGGAGCTGTTTTTT
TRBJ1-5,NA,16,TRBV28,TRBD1,CASSPTLDRVGEPQHF,TGTGCCAGCAGTCCAACACTGGACAGGGTAGGAGAGCCCCAGCATTTT
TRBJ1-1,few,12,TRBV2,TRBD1,CASRNGQGRAFF,TGTGCCAGCAGAAATGGACAGGGCCGAGCTTTCTTT
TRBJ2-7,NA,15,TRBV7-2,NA,CASSFMAAGSYEQYF,TGTGCCAGCAGCTTTATGGCGGCGGGCTCCTACGAGCAGTACTTC
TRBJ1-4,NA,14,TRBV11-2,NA,CASSLRGSAEKLFF,TGTGCCAGCAGCTTAAGGGGATCGGCCGAAAAACTGTTTTTT
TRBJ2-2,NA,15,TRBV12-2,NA,CASPTGQGGTGELFF,TGTGCAAGTCCCACCGGACAGGGCGGGACCGGGGAGCTGTTTTTT
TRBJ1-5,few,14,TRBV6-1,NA,CASSVFSSNQPQHF,TGTGCCAGCAGTGTCTTCAGTAGCAATCAGCCCCAGCATTTT
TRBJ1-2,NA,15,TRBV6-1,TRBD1,CASSVGQGPNYGYTF,TGTGCCAGCAGTGTGGGACAGGGCCCCAACTATGGCTACACCTTC
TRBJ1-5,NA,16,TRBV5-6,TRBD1,CASSSTGGNRNQPQHF,TGTGCCAGCAGCTCTACAGGGGGTAATAGGAATCAGCCCCAGCATTTT
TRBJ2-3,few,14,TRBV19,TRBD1,CASSEVGGPDTQYF,TGTGCCAGTAGTGAGGTAGGGGGCCCAGATACGCAGTATTTT
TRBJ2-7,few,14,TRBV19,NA,CASSIRQGHYEQYF,TGTGCCAGTAGTATTAGGCAGGGTCACTACGAGCAGTACTTC
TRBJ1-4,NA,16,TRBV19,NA,CASSSGDRGTNEKLFF,TGTGCCAGTAGTAGCGGGGACCGGGGAACTAATGAAAAACTGTTTTTT
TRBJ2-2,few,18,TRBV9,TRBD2,CASSAGLAGGRSTGELFF,TGTGCCAGCAGCGCCGGACTAGCGGGGGGGCGGAGCACCGGGGAGCTGTTTTTT
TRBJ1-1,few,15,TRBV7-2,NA,CASISVSHRNTEAFF,TGTGCCAGCATCTCCGTCAGCCACAGGAACACTGAAGCTTTCTTT
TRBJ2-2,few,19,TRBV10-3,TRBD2,CAIRATGTRYSGIPGELFF,TGTGCCATCAGGGCAACCGGGACTAGGTACAGCGGGATACCCGGGGAGCTGTTTTTT
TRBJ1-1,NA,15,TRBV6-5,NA,CASSYAGPTYTEAFF,TGTGCCAGCAGTTACGCGGGCCCAACCTACACTGAAGCTTTCTTT
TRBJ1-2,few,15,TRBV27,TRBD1,CASSSAGGLDYGYTF,TGTGCCAGCAGTTCGGCAGGGGGCCTTGACTATGGCTACACCTTC
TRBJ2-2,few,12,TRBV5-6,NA,CASSLGDGEMFF,TGTGCCAGCAGCTTGGGTGATGGGGAGATGTTTTTC
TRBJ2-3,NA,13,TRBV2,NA,CASWDSYTDTQYF,TGTGCCAGCTGGGACTCCTACACAGATACGCAGTATTTT
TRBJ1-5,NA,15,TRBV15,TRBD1,CATRTGTGLHQPQHF,TGTGCCACCCGTACCGGGACAGGGTTGCATCAGCCCCAGCATTTT
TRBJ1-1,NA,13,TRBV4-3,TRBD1,CASRGTGATEAFF,TGCGCCAGCAGGGGGACAGGCGCCACTGAAGCTTTCTTT
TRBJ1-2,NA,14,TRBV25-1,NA,CASSEPGVTYGYTF,TGTGCCAGCAGTGAACCGGGGGTGACCTATGGCTACACCTTC
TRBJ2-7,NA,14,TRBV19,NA,CVTNVGTIPYEQYF,TGTGTCACAAACGTAGGGACAATCCCCTACGAGCAGTACTTC
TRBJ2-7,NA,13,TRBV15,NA,CATSRDFQNEQYF,TGTGCCACCAGCAGAGATTTCCAGAACGAGCAGTACTTC
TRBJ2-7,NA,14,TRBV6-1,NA,CASSEIGKTYEQYF,TGTGCCAGCAGTGAAATCGGGAAGACCTACGAGCAGTACTTC
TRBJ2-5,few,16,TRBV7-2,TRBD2,CASSSQAGAVEETQYF,TGTGCCAGCAGCTCCCAAGCGGGGGCGGTCGAAGAGACCCAGTACTTC
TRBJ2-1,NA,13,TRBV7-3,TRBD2,CASSLTLAGEVFF,TGTGCCAGCAGCTTAACGCTCGCGGGGGAGGTGTTCTTC
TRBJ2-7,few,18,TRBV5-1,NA,CASSLGEAGRKTLYEQYF,TGCGCCAGCAGCTTGGGGGAGGCAGGCCGAAAGACCCTTTACGAGCAGTACTTC